This T cell receptor beta chain was sequenced during a study of T cell repertoires in cytomegalovirus infection. Whole-study context: Use of recently identified HLA-C-restricted and well-studied HLA-B-restricted CMV epitopes was part of the study. Public signatures in TCR beta pointed to CMV infection and matching HLA type. Findings of the study overall: Clonotype analysis showed dominance of the ex vivo response by HLA-C-restricted CMV-specific TCR beta clonotypes. Carriers of CMV plus the relevant HLA were identified by cumulative public TCR beta family frequency.

The CDR3 is 13 amino acids. Germline V gene sequence: CDR1 DFQATT, CDR2 SNEGSKA (reference sequence). TCRdb called the reads again in MiXCR, with one record for every CDR3 protein. Of around 360,000 distinct CDR3 sequences listed, approximately 35% are singletons. Note on this clonotype: Its specificity is not known.

The chain couples TRBV20-1 to TRBJ2-3; 12 nucleotides agree with TRBD2. This sample comprised cultured PBMCs, obtained from culture after CMV antigen stimulation. The origin of this receptor is a human donor in good health (CMV status not recorded). Some clones in this sample may be carry-over from other donors' samples. The CDR3, as DNA: TGCCGCACTAGCGGGAGGCGAACAGATACGCAGTATTTT. Translated, it gives CRTSGRRTDTQYF.